Following are 28 T cell receptor beta chains from one sample sequenced in a study of blood T cell repertoires in COVID-19 (dated by TCRdb to about 2020). The library was obtained by the immunoSEQ multiplex PCR assay. The clones in this table, taken by TCRdb from immuneACCESS, are in-frame only. Not every clone is retained; where verified, under half of the shortfall comes from an unresolved V gene, and the cause of the rest is unknown. The sample table contains over 45,000 clones; only one count was recorded for 81% of them. Of the sample, approximately 30% falls within the top ten clones. Input material: peripheral blood. The receptors were gathered from a woman of 80 years or more with active or convalescent COVID-19.

This clone came up a few times. The chain carries TRBV11-2 and TRBJ2-5; 8 bases map to TRBD2. The ends lost 5 bases at V and 5 bases at J; junction bases unmatched: 19. Germline V gene lookup returns CDR1 SGHAT and CDR2 FQNNGV. The CDR3 loop spans 18 amino acids. As DNA, the CDR3 is TGTGCCAGCAGCCCTCCAGGGCGGGGGGCGCTGGGGGTGGAGACCCAGTACTTC. It yields the protein CASSPPGRGALGVETQYF.

The table lists this clone with a few counts. The chain is built from TRBV25-1 and TRBJ1-1; 8 bases align to TRBD1. The junction had 4 bases not matched to a gene; V was cut back by 5 bases and J by 5 bases. This CDR3 spans 13 amino acids. Germline assignment: CDR1 MGHDK and CDR2 SYGVNS. In DNA, the CDR3 is TGTGCCAGCAGTAAGACAGGGGTAACTGAAGCTTTCTTT. This gives the protein CASSKTGVTEAFF.

This clone turned up a few times. The chain uses TRBV2 and TRBJ2-5, with D hard to call. Trimming took off 6 bases at V and 2 bases at J, with 4 bases between the two ends. Germline V gene data show CDR1 as SNHLY and CDR2 as FYNNEI. The CDR3 totals 11 residues. DNA for the CDR3: TGTGCCAGCAGCGAGCAAGAGACCCAGTACTTC. The encoded protein is CASSEQETQYF.

The V call is TRBV12-3 or TRBV12-4, the J call TRBJ1-6; TRBD1 agrees at 7 bases. V was pared by 5 bases and J by 12 bases, with 4 bases of the junction left unmatched. The CDR3 spans 12 residues. The chain's CDR3 is CASSMTGRPLHF. In nucleotides, the CDR3 is TGTGCCAGCAGTATGACAGGGCGACCCCTCCACTTT.

In DNA, the CDR3 is TGTGCCAGCTCACCAAGTCAGGGAGGGGAAGCTTTCTTT. It translates to CASSPSQGGEAFF. The rearrangement joins TRBV18 to TRBJ1-1, with D possibly being TRBD1 (5 bases). The length of the CDR3 is 13 residues. The germline V and J ends were trimmed by 2 bases and 8 bases, with 12 bases remaining between them. Germline-derived CDR1 and CDR2 are KGHSH and LQKENI. The whole variable domain, filled in from reference TRBV18 and TRBJ1-1, reads NAGVMQNPRHLVRRRGQEARLRCSPMKGHSHVYWYRQLPEEGLKFMVYLQKENIIDESGMPKERFSAEFPKEGPSILRIQQVVRGDSAAYFCASSPSQGGEAFFGQGTRLTVV.

V is TRBV4-2 and J is TRBJ2-1; 12 positions match TRBD2. J was trimmed by 8 bases and V by 1 base; bases with no gene match: 6. The CDR3 consists of 16 residues. Germline V lookup: CDR1 LGHNA, CDR2 YNFKEQ. CDR3 region: CASSQGSSGGVDEQFF. The CDR3 DNA follows: TGTGCCAGCAGCCAAGGCTCTAGCGGGGGGGTTGATGAGCAGTTCTTC.

The chain carries TRBV28 and TRBJ2-7; TRBD1 matches 9 bases. With 6 bases clipped from V and 0 bases from J, the junction kept 6 bases outside the gene matches. Germline V gives CDR1 MDHEN, CDR2 SYDVKM. CDR3 length: 15 amino acids. The CDR3 loop is CASRAGTGSSYEQYF. The CDR3 DNA reads as TGTGCCAGCAGGGCCGGGACAGGGAGCTCCTACGAGCAGTACTTC.

CDR3 amino acids: CASSFGTASEGYTF. The CDR3 nucleotides read TGTGCCAGCAGCTTTGGGACAGCGAGCGAGGGCTACACCTTC. V is TRBV7-8 and J is TRBJ1-2, with TRBD1 matching 7 bases. This CDR3 spans 14 amino acids. Germline CDR1 and CDR2: SGHVS and FQNEAQ. V was clipped by 3 bases and J by 8 bases; unmatched bases: 9.

Only a few counts were recorded for this clone. The chain combines TRBV20-1 with TRBJ1-2, with TRBD1 identical over 7 bases. Unmatched junction bases numbered 6, after V lost 3 bases and J lost 5 bases. Germline values: CDR1 DFQATT, CDR2 SNEGSKA (reference sequence). The CDR3 contains 13 residues. The CDR3 is CSASIQGQYGYTF. The DNA of the CDR3 is TGCAGTGCTAGTATACAGGGGCAATATGGCTACACCTTC.

Comment on this clone: Other DNA sequences in this specimen translate into the identical CDR3. The chain couples TRBV2 to TRBJ1-5, with 10 bases matching TRBD1. Germline V gene data show CDR1 as SNHLY and CDR2 as FYNNEI. Trimming took 3 bases from V and 6 from J; bases not matched to a gene: 2. The CDR3 is made up of 14 amino acids. The CDR3 bases are TGTGCCAGCAGTGATGGGGACAGGGGTCAGCCCCAGCATTTT. This gives the protein CASSDGDRGQPQHF.

The V gene is TRBV6-1, the J gene TRBJ1-1; no reliable D call. The length of the CDR3 is 14 residues. Between the trimmed V and J ends, which lost 1 base and 1 base, there was a span of 7 bases. Germline V gene sequence: CDR1 MNHNS, CDR2 SASEGT. CDR3 coding DNA: TGTGCCAGCAGTGAAGTATGGGCGAACACTGAAGCTTTCTTT. Protein: CASSEVWANTEAFF.

V and J are TRBV7-9 and TRBJ2-3; 11 bases are shared with TRBD2. Germline V gene data show CDR1 as SEHNR and CDR2 as FQNEAQ (reference sequence). The CDR3 spans 15 residues. The V gene end was trimmed by 4 bases and the J gene end by 6 bases; junction bases not matched to a gene: 6. For the CDR3, the DNA is TGTGCCAGCAGCTCAATAGCGGGGGGGCGGGATACGCAGTATTTT. Protein: CASSSIAGGRDTQYF.

The chain is built from TRBV6-2 or TRBV6-3 and TRBJ1-5; no clear D gene. Germline V lookup: CDR1 MNHEY, CDR2 SVGEGT. The V end was cut by 5 bases, the J end by 4 bases, with 12 bases between. The length of the CDR3 is 14 residues. CDR3 region: CASSRMAGNQPQHF. The CDR3 coding sequence is TGTGCCAGCAGTCGAATGGCGGGAAATCAGCCCCAGCATTTT.

The genes are TRBV28 and TRBJ1-3; 9 positions agree with TRBD1. The CDR3 length is 15 residues. J gave up 12 bases and V 3 bases, and 12 bases lay outside the gene matches. From germline, CDR1 is MDHEN and CDR2 SYDVKM. The CDR3 sequence is CASSFLQGAPQSIYF. The CDR3 coding sequence is TGTGCCAGCAGTTTCCTACAGGGGGCCCCTCAGAGCATATATTTT.

The chain has TRBV28 and TRBJ1-1; 9 nucleotides line up with TRBD1. Germline trimming cut 5 bases from V and 1 base from J; bases unmatched to any gene: 11. There are 17 residues in the CDR3. Looked up from germline, CDR1 is MDHEN and CDR2 is SYDVKM. CDR3 sequence: CASSRTGGGSKNTEAFF. CDR3 bases: TGTGCCAGCAGTCGAACAGGGGGCGGTTCAAAGAACACTGAAGCTTTCTTT.

CDR3 sequence reads: CASSIRTGGVGNQPQHF. As DNA, the CDR3 is TGTGCCAGCAGTATCCGAACAGGGGGTGTTGGCAATCAGCCCCAGCATTTT. This chain links TRBV6-2 or TRBV6-3 with TRBJ1-5; TRBD1 agrees at 8 bases. After removal of 5 bases from V and 2 bases from J, the junction contained 11 bases not matched to a gene. CDR1 and CDR2 from the germline V gene are MNHEY and SVGEGT. The CDR3 runs 17 residues.

The CDR3 region is CASRGDISTNEKLFF. The CDR3 DNA sequence: TGTGCCAGCAGGGGCGACATCTCAACTAATGAAAAACTGTTTTTT. The chain combines TRBV2 with TRBJ1-4; no definite D call. There are 15 residues in the CDR3. The V gene's germline CDR1 is SNHLY and CDR2 FYNNEI. Trimming shortened V by 6 bases and J by 0 bases, and 11 bases separated the two germline ends. The full variable domain, its missing parts supplied by reference TRBV2 and TRBJ1-4, is EPEVTQTPSHQVTQMGQEVILRCVPISNHLYFYWYRQILGQKVEFLVSFYNNEISEKSEIFDDQFSVERPDGSNFTLKIRSTKLEDSAMYFCASRGDISTNEKLFFGSGTQLSVL.

The chain combines TRBV5-1 with TRBJ2-7, with D perhaps matching TRBD1 (5 bases). The CDR3 sequence is 13 residues long. The germline gives CDR1 SGHRS, CDR2 YFSETQ. V lost 2 bases to trimming and J lost 6 bases, with 12 bases between them. CDR3 DNA sequence: TGCGCCAGCAGCTTTCCAGGGTCGGGCGAGCAGTACTTC. Translated: CASSFPGSGEQYF.

This clone showed up just once. The chain is built from TRBV6-6 and TRBJ2-2; TRBD2 matches at 13 bases. Germline CDR1 reads MNHNY; CDR2 reads SVGAGI (reference sequence). Unmatched junction bases numbered 6, after V lost 5 bases and J lost 9 bases. This CDR3 region has 15 residues. The chain's CDR3 is CASSPGLAGEWELFF. CDR3 nucleotides: TGTGCCAGCAGTCCTGGACTAGCGGGGGAGTGGGAGCTGTTTTTT.

This clone has a handful of counts. This chain uses TRBV7-3 with TRBJ2-1, with 9 bases matching TRBD1. Germline V gene data show CDR1 as SGHTA and CDR2 as FQGTGA. CDR3 size: 16 residues. V gave up 5 bases and J gave up 1 base; unmatched junction bases: 6. The CDR3 reads CASSPGTGKSYNEQFF. The CDR3 region has the DNA TGTGCCAGCAGCCCTGGGACAGGGAAGTCCTACAATGAGCAGTTCTTC.

The chain carries TRBV3-1 (or the pseudogene TRBV3-2) and TRBJ2-1; the D is unclear. CDR1 LGHDT and CDR2 YNNKEL come from the germline V gene (reference sequence). The CDR3 is made up of 13 amino acids. V was trimmed by 4 bases and J by 8 bases, leaving 12 bases between them. The CDR3 coding sequence is TGTGCCAGCAGCCTAGTTCCCCTGGATGAGCAGTTCTTC. Translation: CASSLVPLDEQFF.

The chain joins TRBV2 to TRBJ1-6, with D maybe TRBD1 (5 bases). This CDR3 has 13 residues. The V gene lost 1 base and the J gene lost 14 bases, with 12 bases spanning the gap. Germline V gene lookup returns CDR1 SNHLY and CDR2 FYNNEI. The CDR3 loop reads CASSEGVRAALHF. The CDR3 nucleotides are TGTGCCAGCAGTGAAGGTGTCAGGGCGGCCCTCCACTTT.

The table lists this clone with a count of one. The chain couples TRBV19 to TRBJ2-7, with D maybe TRBD2 (6 bases). Germline V gene lookup returns CDR1 LNHDA and CDR2 SQIVND (reference sequence). CDR3 size: 14 residues. The V end was cut by 6 bases, the J end by 3 bases, with 15 bases between. The CDR3 sequence: CASSKYTGGYEQYF. In DNA, the CDR3 is TGTGCCAGTAGCAAGTACACCGGGGGCTACGAGCAGTACTTC.

This clone was observed a few times. The chain has TRBV6-2 or TRBV6-3 and TRBJ2-7; D ambiguous. Deletions cut 4 bases from V and 6 bases from J, with 13 bases between. Germline CDR1 and CDR2: MNHEY and SVGEGT. This CDR3 has 13 residues. DNA for the CDR3: TGTGCCAGCAGTTTTGTTCCGCAGGCCGAGCAGTACTTC. Encoded protein: CASSFVPQAEQYF.

This clone was picked up one time. The V and J genes are TRBV5-4 and TRBJ1-2; D remains ambiguous. The CDR3 extends over 14 amino acids. Germline V CDR1 and CDR2: SGHNT, YYREEE (reference sequence). V lost 0 bases to trimming and J lost 2 bases, with 8 bases between them. CDR3 amino acids: CASSLAIPNYGYTF. The CDR3 region has the DNA TGTGCCAGCAGCTTGGCCATCCCCAACTATGGCTACACCTTC.

V is TRBV6-6 and J is TRBJ2-7; no clear D gene. Germline CDR1 MNHNY, CDR2 SVGAGI (reference sequence). The CDR3 runs 16 residues. V was clipped by 2 bases and J by 2 bases, with 16 bases between them. CDR3 residues: CASSYLVGLQTYEQYF. The CDR3 nucleotides read TGTGCCAGCAGTTACCTCGTTGGGCTACAGACCTACGAGCAGTACTTC.

The chain uses TRBV4-2 and TRBJ2-5, with unresolved D. Germline CDR1 LGHNA, CDR2 YNFKEQ. V dropped 0 bases and J dropped 2 bases, with 4 bases sitting between them. The CDR3 sequence is 13 residues long. This CDR3 is CASSQDRQETQYF. CDR3 DNA: TGTGCCAGCAGCCAAGATCGGCAAGAGACCCAGTACTTC.

This clone was found a few times. The chain links TRBV11-1 to TRBJ2-7, with 7 bases that match TRBD1. Germline CDR1 and CDR2: SGHAT and FQDESV (reference sequence). V gave up 3 bases and J gave up 3 bases; unmatched junction bases: 8. This CDR3 has 15 amino acids. CDR3 protein: CASSLSSTGSYEQYF. The CDR3 DNA reads TGTGCCAGCAGCTTGTCGTCGACAGGGAGCTACGAGCAGTACTTC.